This TCR beta chain comes out of a study of T cell changes during pregnancy in multiple sclerosis. The CDR3 consists of 14 residues. Trimming at V came to 0 bases and at J to 9 bases, leaving 5 bases not matched to a gene. Germline CDR1 is MNHEY and CDR2 is SMNVEV (reference sequence). Sequenced by immunoSEQ multiplex PCR; TCRdb stores in-frame clones only, minus some. Here the sample spans approximately 80,000 clones, around 93% being singletons. The sequence was collected from a female donor with multiple sclerosis, enrolled in a pregnancy study. The chain joins TRBV27 to TRBJ2-1; 7 bases match TRBD2. Sequencing was performed on peripheral blood, taken in the third trimester of pregnancy. The CDR3 sequence: CASSLSNGGIEQFF. The CDR3 DNA sequence: TGTGCCAGCAGTTTATCTAACGGGGGGATTGAGCAGTTCTTC.